This T cell receptor beta chain was profiled in a study of T cell responses to AZD1222 COVID-19 vaccine. Study-wide findings and caveats: Spike regions recognized by vaccine-associated CD4 TCRs spanned the protein, led by 160-218 and 743-854. AZD1222 recipients seropositive at baseline numbered only six or seven. Sampling captured repertoires only after the peak T cell response. Donors were chiefly white British, with a greater number of females, and clonal diversity was perhaps underestimated.

Repertoires were generated with immunoSEQ multiplex PCR, while TCRdb's copy carries only in-frame clones and drops some. The table shows around 150,000 clones, with about 90% occurring only once. As regards this clone: Antigen unknown.

Trimming cost V 5 bases and J 8 bases, with 21 bases left between them. CDR3 length equals 15 residues. In germline, CDR1 is SGHVS, CDR2 FNYEAQ. The material sequenced was peripheral blood, taken on day 0 of MenACWY control vaccination. The receptor was isolated from an adult in good health. V and J are TRBV7-6 and TRBJ2-5; a possible D gene is TRBD2 (6 bases). The CDR3 spells CASSPLGAGLETQYF. DNA for the CDR3: TGTGCCAGCAGCCCCCTGGGTGCGGGACTTGAAACCCAGTACTTC.